The clone carrying this T cell receptor (beta chain) was counted between two and nine times. Its target is not known. This specimen belongs to a study of STAT5B mutations in CD4+ large granular lymphocyte leukemia. Only in-frame clones appear in the TCRdb table, and some are missing; sequencing was by immunoSEQ multiplex PCR. The table includes fewer than 35,000 clones, 88% detected once. Whole-study findings and limits: Approximately 25% of private leukemic clonotypes occurred rarely in other patients' non-leukemic repertoires.

Germline CDR1 SGHTA, CDR2 FQGNSA. This CDR3 region has 16 residues. V was pared by 5 bases and J by 0 bases, with 13 bases between. This chain uses TRBV7-2 with TRBJ2-2; D unclear. Sequenced input: CD4+ T cells from blood buffy coats. This TCR was sampled from a human donor in good health. CDR3 in amino acids: CASSPLMITNTGELFF. CDR3 DNA sequence: TGTGCCAGCAGCCCCCTTATGATTACGAACACCGGGGAGCTGTTTTTT.